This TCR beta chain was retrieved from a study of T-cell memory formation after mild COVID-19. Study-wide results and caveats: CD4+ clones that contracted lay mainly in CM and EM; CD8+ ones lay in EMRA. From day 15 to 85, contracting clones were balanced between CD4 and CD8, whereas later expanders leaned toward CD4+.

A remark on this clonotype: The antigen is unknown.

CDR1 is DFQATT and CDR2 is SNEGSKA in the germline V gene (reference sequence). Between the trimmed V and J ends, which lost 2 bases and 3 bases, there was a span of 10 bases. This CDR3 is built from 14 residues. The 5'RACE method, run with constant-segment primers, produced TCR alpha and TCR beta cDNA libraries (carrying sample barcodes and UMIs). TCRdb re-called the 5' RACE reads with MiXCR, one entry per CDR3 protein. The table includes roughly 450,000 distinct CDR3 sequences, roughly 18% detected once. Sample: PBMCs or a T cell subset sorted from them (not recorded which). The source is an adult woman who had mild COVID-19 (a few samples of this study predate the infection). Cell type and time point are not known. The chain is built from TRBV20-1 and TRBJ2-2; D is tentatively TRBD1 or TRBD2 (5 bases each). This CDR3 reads CSARPGTYTGELFF. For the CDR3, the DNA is TGCAGTGCTAGACCCGGGACCTACACCGGGGAGCTGTTTTTT.